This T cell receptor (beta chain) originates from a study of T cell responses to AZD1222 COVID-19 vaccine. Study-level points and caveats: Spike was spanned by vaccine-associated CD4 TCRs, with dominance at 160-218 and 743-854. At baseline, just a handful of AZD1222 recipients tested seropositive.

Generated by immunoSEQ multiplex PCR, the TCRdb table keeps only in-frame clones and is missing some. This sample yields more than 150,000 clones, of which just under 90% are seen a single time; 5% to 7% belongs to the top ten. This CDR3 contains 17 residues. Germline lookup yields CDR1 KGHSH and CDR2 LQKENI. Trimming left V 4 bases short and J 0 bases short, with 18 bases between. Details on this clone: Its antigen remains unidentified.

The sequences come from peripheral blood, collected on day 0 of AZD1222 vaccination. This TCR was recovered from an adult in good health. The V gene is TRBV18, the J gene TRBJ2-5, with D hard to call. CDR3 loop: CASSRLTNSVYQETQYF. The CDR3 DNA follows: TGTGCCAGCTCACGTCTGACGAATTCGGTGTACCAAGAGACCCAGTACTTC.